These T cell receptor beta chains were read from a single sample in a study of blood T cell repertoires in COVID-19. TCRdb keeps only in-frame clones here, not all; method: immunoSEQ multiplex PCR. The sample includes roughly 340,000 clones, around 87% seen only once; the top ten take roughly 6.3%. The source material was peripheral blood. These receptor sequences come from a woman aged 50 to 65 with COVID-19, enrolled during active disease. The CDR3 runs from the conserved cysteine through the conserved F or W. A D gene is named only where the DNA matches it firmly. Clone size is shown for a subset of rows, as once, few, many or a class of expanded clone.

D gene: -
V gene: TRBV19
J gene: TRBJ2-3
clone size: -
CDR3 length: 15
CDR3 protein: CASSVDRTGTDTQYF
CDR3 DNA: TGTGCCAGTAGCGTGGACAGAACAGGCACAGATACGCAGTATTTT

D gene: TRBD1
V gene: TRBV5-6
J gene: TRBJ2-5
clone size: -
CDR3 length: 16
CDR3 protein: CASSERQGVVEETQYF
CDR3 DNA: TGTGCCAGCAGCGAGAGACAGGGGGTCGTTGAAGAGACCCAGTACTTC

D gene: TRBD1
V gene: TRBV25-1
J gene: TRBJ1-1
clone size: -
CDR3 length: 14
CDR3 protein: CASSADRGWTEAFF
CDR3 DNA: TGTGCCAGCAGCGCAGACAGGGGGTGGACTGAAGCTTTCTTT

D gene: -
V gene: TRBV3-1/TRBV3-2
J gene: TRBJ2-4
clone size: -
CDR3 length: 16
CDR3 protein: CASSQFPDPGGNIQYF
CDR3 DNA: TGTGCCAGCAGCCAATTCCCAGACCCCGGGGGAAACATTCAGTACTTC

D gene: -
V gene: TRBV5-1
J gene: TRBJ1-2
clone size: -
CDR3 length: 14
CDR3 protein: CASSLDGGNYGYTF
CDR3 DNA: TGCGCCAGCAGCTTGGACGGGGGTAACTATGGCTACACCTTC

D gene: TRBD2
V gene: TRBV19
J gene: TRBJ2-4
clone size: -
CDR3 length: 14
CDR3 protein: CASSELAVGNIQYF
CDR3 DNA: TGTGCCAGTAGTGAACTAGCGGTTGGGAACATTCAGTACTTC

D gene: TRBD2
V gene: TRBV2
J gene: TRBJ2-7
clone size: few
CDR3 length: 15
CDR3 protein: CATHRGTSGAYEQYF
CDR3 DNA: TGTGCCACCCACCGAGGGACTAGCGGCGCCTACGAGCAGTACTTC

D gene: -
V gene: TRBV27
J gene: TRBJ1-5
clone size: few
CDR3 length: 15
CDR3 protein: CASSFDRKSNQPQHF
CDR3 DNA: TGTGCCAGCAGTTTCGACAGAAAAAGCAATCAGCCCCAGCATTTT

D gene: -
V gene: TRBV27
J gene: TRBJ1-1
clone size: -
CDR3 length: 15
CDR3 protein: CASSLLGGQNTEAFF
CDR3 DNA: TGTGCCAGCAGTTTATTAGGGGGACAGAACACTGAAGCTTTCTTT

D gene: -
V gene: TRBV5-4
J gene: TRBJ2-7
clone size: -
CDR3 length: 14
CDR3 protein: CASNPGQGLGEQYF
CDR3 DNA: TGTGCCAGCAACCCGGGACAAGGCCTGGGCGAGCAGTACTTC

D gene: -
V gene: TRBV3-1/TRBV3-2
J gene: TRBJ1-5
clone size: once
CDR3 length: 15
CDR3 protein: CASSQATGDDQPQHF
CDR3 DNA: TGTGCCAGCAGCCAAGCAACGGGGGACGATCAGCCCCAGCATTTT

D gene: -
V gene: TRBV19
J gene: TRBJ2-7
clone size: -
CDR3 length: 11
CDR3 protein: CASSAAGQQYF
CDR3 DNA: TGTGCCAGTAGCGCGGCGGGTCAGCAGTACTTC

D gene: -
V gene: TRBV6-6
J gene: TRBJ1-5
clone size: -
CDR3 length: 11
CDR3 protein: CAAGLNQPQHF
CDR3 DNA: TGTGCAGCAGGGTTGAATCAGCCCCAGCATTTT

D gene: TRBD1
V gene: TRBV16
J gene: TRBJ2-7
clone size: -
CDR3 length: 14
CDR3 protein: CASSLRQGAYEQYF
CDR3 DNA: TGTGCCAGCAGCCTTCGACAGGGGGCCTACGAGCAGTACTTC

D gene: TRBD1
V gene: TRBV18
J gene: TRBJ1-4
clone size: -
CDR3 length: 14
CDR3 protein: CASSPGTGNEKLFF
CDR3 DNA: TGTGCCAGCTCACCGGGGACAGGGAATGAAAAACTGTTTTTT

D gene: -
V gene: TRBV7-2
J gene: TRBJ2-7
clone size: -
CDR3 length: 14
CDR3 protein: CASSHSGVSYEQYF
CDR3 DNA: TGTGCCAGCAGCCACTCGGGGGTTTCCTACGAGCAGTACTTC

D gene: -
V gene: TRBV5-1
J gene: TRBJ2-1
clone size: -
CDR3 length: 15
CDR3 protein: CASSLAASSYNEQFF
CDR3 DNA: TGCGCCAGCAGCTTGGCCGCGTCCTCCTACAATGAGCAGTTCTTC

D gene: -
V gene: TRBV5-1
J gene: TRBJ2-3
clone size: -
CDR3 length: 13
CDR3 protein: CASSSPGTDTQYF
CDR3 DNA: TGCGCCAGCAGCTCCCCCGGGACAGATACGCAGTATTTT

D gene: TRBD2
V gene: TRBV11-2
J gene: TRBJ2-7
clone size: -
CDR3 length: 16
CDR3 protein: CASSSGEGTSGFEQYF
CDR3 DNA: TGTGCCAGCAGCTCTGGGGAAGGGACTAGCGGTTTCGAGCAGTACTTC

D gene: -
V gene: TRBV2
J gene: TRBJ1-6
clone size: -
CDR3 length: 16
CDR3 protein: CASRETGNLYNSPLHF
CDR3 DNA: TGTGCCAGCAGAGAGACAGGAAATCTCTATAATTCACCCCTCCACTTT

D gene: TRBD2
V gene: TRBV5-1
J gene: TRBJ2-1
clone size: -
CDR3 length: 14
CDR3 protein: CASRGASGIDEQFF
CDR3 DNA: TGCGCCAGCAGAGGGGCTAGCGGGATTGATGAGCAGTTCTTC

D gene: TRBD1
V gene: TRBV19
J gene: TRBJ1-4
clone size: -
CDR3 length: 16
CDR3 protein: CASSIGGGATNEKLFF
CDR3 DNA: TGTGCCAGTAGTATTGGAGGGGGCGCGACTAATGAAAAACTGTTTTTT

D gene: TRBD2
V gene: TRBV7-2
J gene: TRBJ2-1
clone size: once
CDR3 length: 16
CDR3 protein: CASSFQAAGTYNEQFF
CDR3 DNA: TGTGCCAGCAGCTTCCAGGCAGCGGGAACCTACAATGAGCAGTTCTTC

D gene: -
V gene: TRBV21-1
J gene: TRBJ2-3
clone size: -
CDR3 length: 17
CDR3 protein: CASSGTGDFFFTDTQYF
CDR3 DNA: TGTGCCAGCAGTGGGACAGGGGACTTCTTCTTCACAGATACGCAGTATTTT

D gene: -
V gene: TRBV18
J gene: TRBJ2-3
clone size: -
CDR3 length: 12
CDR3 protein: CASSPSTDTQYF
CDR3 DNA: TGTGCCAGCTCCCCTAGCACAGATACGCAGTATTTT

D gene: TRBD1
V gene: TRBV27
J gene: TRBJ1-1
clone size: -
CDR3 length: 15
CDR3 protein: CASSLSGQMNTEAFF
CDR3 DNA: TGTGCCAGCAGTTTATCGGGACAGATGAACACTGAAGCTTTCTTT

D gene: TRBD2
V gene: TRBV6-5
J gene: TRBJ2-7
clone size: -
CDR3 length: 14
CDR3 protein: CASSPTSGRDEQYF
CDR3 DNA: TGTGCCAGCAGCCCGACTAGCGGGAGGGACGAGCAGTACTTC

D gene: -
V gene: TRBV5-4
J gene: TRBJ1-4
clone size: once
CDR3 length: 15
CDR3 protein: CASSLSAGANEKLFF
CDR3 DNA: TGTGCCAGCAGCTTGAGTGCAGGGGCTAATGAAAAACTGTTTTTT

D gene: TRBD2
V gene: TRBV30
J gene: TRBJ2-3
clone size: -
CDR3 length: 16
CDR3 protein: CAWSVGTRAHTDTQYF
CDR3 DNA: TGTGCCTGGAGTGTCGGGACTAGGGCACACACAGATACGCAGTATTTT

D gene: TRBD1
V gene: TRBV24-1
J gene: TRBJ1-2
clone size: -
CDR3 length: 13
CDR3 protein: CATSVGQAFGYTF
CDR3 DNA: TGTGCCACCAGTGTGGGACAGGCTTTTGGCTACACCTTC

D gene: TRBD2
V gene: TRBV5-5
J gene: TRBJ2-2
clone size: -
CDR3 length: 16
CDR3 protein: CASSFGLGANTGELFF
CDR3 DNA: TGTGCCAGCAGCTTCGGACTAGGAGCGAACACCGGGGAGCTGTTTTTT

D gene: TRBD1
V gene: TRBV9
J gene: TRBJ2-3
clone size: once
CDR3 length: 15
CDR3 protein: CASSADRGLGDTQYF
CDR3 DNA: TGTGCCAGCAGCGCGGACAGGGGGCTCGGAGATACGCAGTATTTT

D gene: TRBD2
V gene: TRBV4-1
J gene: TRBJ2-5
clone size: -
CDR3 length: 16
CDR3 protein: CASSQGTSAPRETQYF
CDR3 DNA: TGCGCCAGCAGCCAAGGGACTAGCGCCCCCCGGGAGACCCAGTACTTC

D gene: TRBD1
V gene: TRBV30
J gene: TRBJ2-7
clone size: once
CDR3 length: 17
CDR3 protein: CAWSVRQGVTSSYEQYF
CDR3 DNA: TGTGCCTGGAGTGTACGCCAGGGGGTAACGAGCTCCTACGAGCAGTACTTC

D gene: TRBD1
V gene: TRBV5-6
J gene: TRBJ1-2
clone size: -
CDR3 length: 15
CDR3 protein: CASSTPGTGEYGYTF
CDR3 DNA: TGTGCCAGCAGCACACCCGGGACAGGGGAATATGGCTACACCTTC

D gene: -
V gene: TRBV4-1
J gene: TRBJ1-1
clone size: once
CDR3 length: 17
CDR3 protein: CASSLSGLGKLNTEAFF
CDR3 DNA: TGCGCCAGCAGCCTATCCGGCCTCGGGAAATTGAACACTGAAGCTTTCTTT